The 8 T cell receptor beta chains in this list originate from one sample, sequenced in a study of cytomegalovirus exposure and HLA in healthy donors. Researchers ran the PCR with 60 Vbeta and 13 Jbeta primers. The data were produced by immunoSEQ multiplex PCR, yet TCRdb's version contains in-frame clones alone and is incomplete. The table lists about 120,000 clones, 77% of them singletons, with under 7% in the top ten. Sequencing used PBMCs. These TCRs come from a man younger than 35 in good health and CMV-seropositive.

This clone was observed many times. The V and J genes are TRBV5-1 and TRBJ1-1, with unresolved D. Trimming left V 3 bases short and J 0 bases short, with 3 bases between. The CDR3 covers 12 residues. CDR1 is SGHRS and CDR2 is YFSETQ in the germline V gene. This CDR3 is CASSSMNTEAFF. The CDR3 nucleotides are TGCGCCAGCAGCTCCATGAACACTGAAGCTTTCTTT.

This chain joins TRBV5-8 and TRBJ2-3; the match to TRBD2 covers 11 bases. This CDR3 is built from 16 residues. The V gene's germline CDR1 is SGHTS and CDR2 YDEGEE. V gave up 0 bases and J gave up 3 bases; unmatched junction bases: 3. CDR3 amino acids: CASSLVGTSGTDTQYF. CDR3 coding DNA: TGTGCCAGCAGCTTGGTGGGGACTAGCGGAACAGATACGCAGTATTTT.

The chain recombines TRBV21-1 with TRBJ2-3; the table's TRBD2 call for D was not verified on the DNA. TRBV21-1 has pseudogene status. The CDR3 runs 16 residues. This CDR3 reads CASSKEKRGGKDTQYF. CDR3 sequence (DNA): TGTGCCAGCAGCAAAGAAAAGCGGGGGGGCAAGGATACGCAGTATTTT.

This clone was seen a single time. This chain joins TRBV9 and TRBJ1-2, with D unclear. The V end was cut by 3 bases, the J end by 8 bases, with 17 bases between. Germline values: CDR1 SGDLS, CDR2 YYNGEE. This CDR3 comprises 14 residues. CDR3 in DNA: TGTGCCAGCAGCGAGGGAAGAGCGGTGGGAGGCTACACCTTC. Encoded protein: CASSEGRAVGGYTF.

This clone has only one observation. V is TRBV15 and J is TRBJ1-1; TRBD1 agrees at 7 bases. Germline V gene sequence: CDR1 LNHNV, CDR2 YYDKDF (reference sequence). Germline trimming cut 0 bases from V and 6 bases from J; bases unmatched to any gene: 4. CDR3 length equals 14 residues. CDR3 bases: TGTGCCACCAGCAGAGACAGGGGGAGTGCTGAAGCTTTCTTT. This gives the protein CATSRDRGSAEAFF.

The genes are TRBV4-1 and TRBJ2-7; 7 bases map to TRBD2. The V gene end was trimmed by 4 bases and the J gene end by 5 bases; junction bases not matched to a gene: 11. The CDR3 has 15 amino acids. Germline V CDR1 and CDR2: MGHRA, YSYEKL. CDR3 nucleotides: TGCGCCAGCAGCCTCGCTTCCCGGGAGGAAAACGAGCAGTACTTC. It codes for CASSLASREENEQYF.

This chain joins TRBV5-1 and TRBJ1-5; D is ambiguous. This CDR3 region has 15 residues. Trimming left V 0 bases short and J 5 bases short, with 12 bases between. Per the germline V gene, CDR1 is SGHRS and CDR2 is YFSETQ. In DNA, the CDR3 is TGCGCCAGCAGCTTGGACAGCTTGGAGGATCAGCCCCAGCATTTT. Its protein is CASSLDSLEDQPQHF.

The chain uses TRBV28 and TRBJ2-1; 7 bases agree with TRBD2. This CDR3 is built from 16 residues. The V gene end was trimmed by 0 bases and the J gene end by 0 bases; junction bases not matched to a gene: 2. In germline, CDR1 is MDHEN, CDR2 SYDVKM. This CDR3 is CASSLWASGSYNEQFF. The CDR3 nucleotides are TGTGCCAGCAGTTTATGGGCTAGCGGCTCCTACAATGAGCAGTTCTTC.